The entry that follows covers one TCR beta chain sequence. The target antigen is unknown. TCRdb re-derived calls from the 5' RACE reads in MiXCR, one entry per CDR3 protein. The repertoire holds some 700,000 distinct CDR3 sequences, with about 20% as singletons. The CDR3 consists of 18 residues. V trimming: 4 bases; J trimming: 8 bases; junction bases outside the gene matches: 15. Germline CDR1 LGHNA, CDR2 YSLEER. The record originates from a study of CD8 T cells in ankylosing spondylitis. Study-wide results and limits: Within ankylosing spondylitis blood, a TCR beta motif made up of seven to nine highly homologous variants appeared to be characteristic.

The sequenced sample consisted of blood, either unsorted or a sorted T cell fraction (not recorded which). The TCR sequence derives from a male donor with ankylosing spondylitis. The V gene is TRBV4-3, the J gene TRBJ2-1; TRBD1 matches 12 bases. For the CDR3, the DNA is TGCGCCAGCAGCCGCCACACCCCCGGGACAGGGGGCAAGGATGAGCAGTTCTTC. It translates to CASSRHTPGTGGKDEQFF.